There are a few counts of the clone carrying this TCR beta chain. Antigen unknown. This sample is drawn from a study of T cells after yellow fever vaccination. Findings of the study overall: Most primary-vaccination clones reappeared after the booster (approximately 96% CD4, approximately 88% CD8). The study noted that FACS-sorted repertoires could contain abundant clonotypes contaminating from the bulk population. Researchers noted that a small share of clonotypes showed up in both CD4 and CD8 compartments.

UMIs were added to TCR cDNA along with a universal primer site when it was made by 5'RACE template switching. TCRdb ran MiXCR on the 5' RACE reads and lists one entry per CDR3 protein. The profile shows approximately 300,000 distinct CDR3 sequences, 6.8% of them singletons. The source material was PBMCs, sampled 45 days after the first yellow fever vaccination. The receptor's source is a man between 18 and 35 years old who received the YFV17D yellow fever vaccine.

The CDR3 DNA follows: TGCGCCAGCAGATCAACAGGGGCGGGGTACAATGAGCAGTTCTTC. Translating gives CASRSTGAGYNEQFF. This chain connects TRBV5-1 to TRBJ2-1; possible D gene TRBD1, 7 bases. This CDR3 comprises 15 residues. V was shortened by 5 bases and J by 4 bases, with 16 bases between the two germline ends. CDR1 and CDR2 (germline): SGHRS, YFSETQ. Based on the CDR3 plus reference TRBV5-1 and TRBJ2-1, the full variable domain is KAGVTQTPRYLIKTRGQQVTLSCSPISGHRSVSWYQQTPGQGLQFLFEYFSETQRNKGNFPGRFSGRQFSNSRSEMNVSTLELGDSALYLCASRSTGAGYNEQFFGPGTRLTVL.